The 29 T cell receptor beta chains reported below all come from one sample, sequenced in a study of cytomegalovirus exposure and HLA in healthy donors. PCR used 60 Vbeta primers and 13 Jbeta primers. Clones were sequenced by immunoSEQ multiplex PCR, and TCRdb holds only the in-frame ones, with some missing. Here the sample spans over 75,000 clones, 84% being singletons. The sample comprised PBMCs. The source is a woman in her 50s in good health and CMV-seronegative.

The CDR3 is CASSPRAGSYEQYV. The CDR3 DNA follows: TGTGCCAGCTCACCACGGGCAGGGTCCTACGAGCAGTACGTC. This chain joins TRBV18 and TRBJ2-7, with TRBD1 as a possible D gene (5 bases). Trimming cost V 1 base and J 1 base, with 8 bases left between them. The CDR3 has 14 residues. Germline V CDR1 and CDR2: KGHSH, LQKENI.

This clone appeared a single time. The chain has TRBV2 and TRBJ2-7; D might be TRBD2 (6 bases). CDR1 is SNHLY, CDR2 FYNNEI, per germline. The CDR3 has 11 residues. Trimming cost V 10 bases and J 6 bases, with 13 bases left between them. The CDR3 DNA follows: TGTGCCAACGAGGCCGGGGGCGAGCAGTACTTC. It is translated as CANEAGGEQYF.

The chain carries TRBV27 and TRBJ2-5; the match to TRBD2 covers 13 bases. Germline assignment: CDR1 MNHEY and CDR2 SMNVEV (reference sequence). The trim removed 3 bases at V and 0 bases at J, leaving 7 bases unmatched. The CDR3 has 18 residues. The CDR3 DNA follows: TGTGCCAGCAGTTTGGAGGGAGGACTAGCGGGAGACCAAGAGACCCAGTACTTC. Encoded protein: CASSLEGGLAGDQETQYF.

V gene TRBV25-1 combines with J gene TRBJ2-2; the D gene is possibly TRBD2 (6 bases). V was shortened by 4 bases and J by 5 bases, with 14 bases between the two germline ends. CDR3 size: 15 residues. CDR1 MGHDK and CDR2 SYGVNS come from the germline V gene. The CDR3 sequence: CASSGEDPSTGELFF. Written as DNA, the CDR3 is TGTGCCAGCAGTGGGGAGGACCCCAGTACCGGGGAGCTGTTTTTT.

The V call is TRBV29-1, the J call TRBJ2-5; 9 bases align to TRBD1. The DNA end is more similar to TRBJ2-7, so the J call may be wrong. The CDR3 length is 17 residues. Germline V gene sequence: CDR1 SQVTM, CDR2 ANQGSEA. The CDR3 reads CSVETEKQQGAFYEQYF. CDR3 nucleotides: TGCAGCGTTGAAACGGAAAAACAACAGGGGGCATTCTACGAGCAGTACTTC.

This rearrangement joins TRBV6-6 to TRBJ1-5; tentatively, D is TRBD1 (5 bases). Germline loops: CDR1 MNHNY, CDR2 SVGAGI (reference sequence). There are 15 residues in the CDR3. V was shortened by 0 bases and J by 5 bases, with 11 bases between the two germline ends. CDR3 in amino acids: CASSYSGGVHQPQHF. CDR3 nucleotides: TGTGCCAGCAGTTACTCAGGAGGGGTTCATCAGCCCCAGCATTTT.

This clone has just a few counts. The chain carries TRBV4-1 and TRBJ1-1; tentative D call: TRBD1 (5 bases). The CDR3 has 17 amino acids. Trimming stripped 1 base from V and 5 bases from J, with 20 bases between. Germline CDR1 and CDR2: MGHRA and YSYEKL. CDR3 in amino acids: CASSQGGERGWRTEAFF. CDR3 sequence (DNA): TGCGCCAGCAGCCAAGGGGGTGAAAGGGGCTGGAGAACTGAAGCTTTCTTT.

The gene calls are TRBV2 and TRBJ2-7; 14 positions agree with TRBD2. With 0 bases clipped from V and 2 bases from J, the junction kept 3 bases outside the gene matches. The CDR3 has 17 amino acids. The germline V gene has CDR1 SNHLY and CDR2 FYNNEI. CDR3 DNA sequence: TGTGCCAGCAGTGAAGCGTGGGGACTAGCGGGGGCCTACGAGCAGTACTTC. This encodes CASSEAWGLAGAYEQYF.

This clone was observed a few times. CDR3 in amino acids: CASSSSYLASGTDTQYF. The CDR3 coding sequence is TGTGCCAGTAGCTCGTCTTATTTGGCTAGTGGGACAGATACGCAGTATTTT. The chain joins TRBV19 to TRBJ2-3; D remains unclear. Trimming took off 6 bases at V and 3 bases at J, with 22 bases between the two ends. Germline lookup yields CDR1 LNHDA and CDR2 SQIVND (reference sequence). CDR3 size: 17 residues.

This clone was recorded once. The chain has TRBV7-9 and TRBJ2-5; TRBD2 matches at 14 bases. CDR3 length: 17 residues. The J segment lost 2 bases and the V segment lost 4 bases, leaving 6 bases of the junction unmatched. Germline lookup yields CDR1 SEHNR and CDR2 FQNEAQ (reference sequence). Written as DNA, the CDR3 is TGTGCCAGCAGCTCAGGGACTAGCGGGAGAACTCAAGAGACCCAGTACTTC. This codes for CASSSGTSGRTQETQYF.

J is TRBJ2-7 and V is TRBV21-1; the table calls TRBD1, which could not be checked here. TRBV21-1 is a pseudogene segment. The CDR3 covers 14 residues. This CDR3 reads CASSKEVSGTGPHV. The CDR3 nucleotides read TGTGCCAGCAGCAAAGAGGTATCGGGGACAGGGCCACACGTC.

The chain carries TRBV12-5 and TRBJ1-1; 7 bases align to TRBD1. There are 16 residues in the CDR3. J lost 1 base, V lost 0 bases, and 5 bases had no gene match. From germline, CDR1 is LGHNT and CDR2 FRNRAP. The CDR3 DNA sequence: TGTGCTAGTGGTTTGGTACTCGGGACAGCGAACACTGAAGCTTTCTTT. Translation gives CASGLVLGTANTEAFF.

The chain couples TRBV7-3 to TRBJ2-1; unclear D gene. The CDR3 contains 13 residues. CDR1 and CDR2 from the germline V gene are SGHTA and FQGTGA. V was cut by 2 bases and J by 5 bases, with 7 bases left in between. The CDR3 here is CASSLGPHNEQFF. The CDR3 nucleotides read TGTGCCAGCAGCTTAGGGCCCCACAATGAGCAGTTCTTC. Drawing the rest from reference TRBV7-3 and TRBJ2-1, the complete variable domain is GAGVSQTPSNKVTEKGKYVELRCDPISGHTALYWYRQSLGQGPEFLIYFQGTGAADDSGLPNDRFFAVRPEGSVSTLKIQRTERGDSAVYLCASSLGPHNEQFFGPGTRLTVL.

The rearrangement joins TRBV7-6 to TRBJ2-1, with 7 nucleotides matching TRBD2. CDR1 and CDR2 (germline): SGHVS, FNYEAQ. With V trimmed by 0 bases and J by 8 bases, 4 bases remained unmatched. This CDR3 region has 14 residues. The CDR3 nucleotides are TGTGCCAGCAGCTTAGCGGGAGGGGTCGATGAGCAGTTCTTC. Translated, it gives CASSLAGGVDEQFF.

This rearrangement joins TRBV9 to TRBJ2-3; tentative D call: TRBD2 (6 bases). The CDR3 is made up of 15 amino acids. V was shortened by 0 bases and J by 6 bases, with 14 bases between the two germline ends. The V gene's germline CDR1 is SGDLS and CDR2 YYNGEE. CDR3 coding DNA: TGTGCCAGCAGCGTAGTAGGACTATTAACCGATACGCAGTATTTT. It encodes CASSVVGLLTDTQYF.

The rearrangement uses TRBV18 and TRBJ2-5; D is unclear. There are 13 residues in the CDR3. Germline CDR1 KGHSH, CDR2 LQKENI. The V gene lost 6 bases and the J gene lost 1 base, with 9 bases spanning the gap. The CDR3 bases are TGTGCCAGCTCCCCCTGGAGCCAAGAGACCCAGTACTTC. It codes for CASSPWSQETQYF.

This CDR3 reads CASSSPLAGGYEQFF. CDR3 in DNA: TGCGCCAGCAGCTCCCCCCTAGCCGGAGGCTATGAGCAGTTCTTC. The chain has TRBV5-1 and TRBJ2-1, with D possibly being TRBD2 (5 bases). This CDR3 comprises 15 residues. V was pared by 3 bases and J by 8 bases, with 18 bases between. Germline loops: CDR1 SGHRS, CDR2 YFSETQ.

This chain joins TRBV7-2 and TRBJ1-2; D gene ambiguous. CDR1 and CDR2 (germline): SGHTA, FQGNSA. Between the trimmed V and J ends, which lost 1 base and 0 bases, there was a span of 6 bases. The CDR3 spans 14 residues. DNA of the CDR3: TGTGCCAGCAGCTTAGGGTTAGCTAACTATGGCTACACCTTC. Translation gives CASSLGLANYGYTF.

The chain couples TRBV5-5 to TRBJ1-2; 8 positions match TRBD1. Trimming took 0 bases from V and 8 from J; bases not matched to a gene: 6. The germline V gene has CDR1 SGHKS and CDR2 YYEKEE (reference sequence). The CDR3 has 14 residues. CDR3 bases: TGTGCCAGCAGCTTGGGGACAGGGTTCCACGGCTACACCTTC. Its protein product is CASSLGTGFHGYTF.

This clone was detected once. The gene calls are TRBV5-4 and TRBJ2-1; the D gene is possibly TRBD1 (6 bases). This CDR3 is 14 amino acids long. The V end was cut by 2 bases, the J end by 9 bases, with 15 bases between. The V gene's germline CDR1 is SGHNT and CDR2 YYREEE (reference sequence). The CDR3 here is CASSFQGTSGEQFF. The DNA of the CDR3 is TGTGCCAGCAGCTTTCAGGGGACGTCCGGTGAGCAGTTCTTC.

The V and J genes are TRBV5-6 and TRBJ2-7; D remains unclear. The CDR3 sequence is 14 residues long. V dropped 2 bases and J dropped 3 bases, with 12 bases sitting between them. The germline V gene encodes CDR1 SGHDT and CDR2 YYEEEE. The CDR3: CASSFGAGNYEQYF. CDR3 in DNA: TGTGCCAGCAGCTTTGGAGCCGGTAACTACGAGCAGTACTTC.

The V gene is TRBV29-1, the J gene TRBJ2-1; D remains ambiguous. Germline V gives CDR1 SQVTM, CDR2 ANQGSEA. V gave up 7 bases and J gave up 0 bases, with 16 bases separating them. The CDR3 totals 15 residues. This CDR3 is CSAARVVSSYNEQFF. Written as DNA, the CDR3 is TGCAGCGCTGCTCGGGTGGTAAGCTCCTACAATGAGCAGTTCTTC.

The CDR3 loop is CASSLLGGPGNEQYF. The CDR3 DNA sequence: TGTGCCAGCAGCTTACTTGGAGGGCCGGGCAACGAGCAGTACTTC. The gene calls are TRBV7-8 and TRBJ2-7, with TRBD2 as a possible D gene (6 bases). CDR1 and CDR2 (germline): SGHVS, FQNEAQ. The CDR3 is 15 residues long. V dropped 2 bases and J dropped 5 bases, with 16 bases sitting between them.

This CDR3 reads CASSSPRILTDTQYF. In DNA form, the CDR3 reads TGTGCCAGCAGTTCCCCCAGGATACTCACAGATACGCAGTATTTT. The chain joins TRBV28 to TRBJ2-3; D is uncertain. The V end lost 4 bases, the J end lost 2 bases, and 13 bases lay between the germline ends. The CDR3 is 15 residues long. The V gene's germline CDR1 is MDHEN and CDR2 SYDVKM.

This clone was recorded a few times. V usage is TRBV5-1 and J usage is TRBJ2-7, with D possibly TRBD2 on 5 matching bases. This CDR3 comprises 14 residues. V lost 0 bases, J lost 6 bases, and 13 bases lay in between. Germline assignment: CDR1 SGHRS and CDR2 YFSETQ. The chain's CDR3 is CASSLDGLRGEQYF. CDR3 nucleotide sequence: TGCGCCAGCAGCTTGGATGGGTTACGGGGCGAGCAGTACTTC.

This sequence joins TRBV5-1 and TRBJ1-4; tentative D call: TRBD1 (5 bases). The germline V gene has CDR1 SGHRS and CDR2 YFSETQ. The CDR3 is 13 residues long. Between the trimmed V and J ends, which lost 4 bases and 8 bases, there was a span of 12 bases. The CDR3 DNA sequence: TGCGCCAGCAGCCCTGGAGGGGTCGAAAAACTGTTTTTT. This sequence encodes CASSPGGVEKLFF.

J is TRBJ2-3 and V is TRBV6-1; 13 bases are shared with TRBD2. The CDR3 is 14 amino acids. Germline-derived CDR1 and CDR2 are MNHNS and SASEGT. V lost 8 bases and J lost 4; bases outside the gene matches: 3. CDR3 in amino acids: CASRTSGSADTQYF. CDR3 sequence (DNA): TGTGCCAGCCGGACTAGCGGGAGTGCAGATACGCAGTATTTT.

The gene calls are TRBV4-1 and TRBJ1-5; 7 bases fit TRBD1. The trim removed 3 bases at V and 3 bases at J, leaving 5 bases unmatched. The germline V gene has CDR1 MGHRA and CDR2 YSYEKL. The CDR3 is 15 amino acids. The CDR3 loop is CASSQGTVNNQPQHF. The CDR3 bases are TGCGCCAGCAGCCAGGGGACAGTGAACAATCAGCCCCAGCATTTT.

The chain couples TRBV9 to TRBJ2-1, with 7 bases identical to TRBD1. V lost 4 bases and J lost 1; bases outside the gene matches: 5. The length of the CDR3 is 15 residues. CDR1 and CDR2 from the germline V gene are SGDLS and YYNGEE. CDR3 residues: CASSSGGGSYNEQFF. CDR3 DNA sequence: TGTGCCAGCAGCTCAGGGGGTGGGTCCTACAATGAGCAGTTCTTC.